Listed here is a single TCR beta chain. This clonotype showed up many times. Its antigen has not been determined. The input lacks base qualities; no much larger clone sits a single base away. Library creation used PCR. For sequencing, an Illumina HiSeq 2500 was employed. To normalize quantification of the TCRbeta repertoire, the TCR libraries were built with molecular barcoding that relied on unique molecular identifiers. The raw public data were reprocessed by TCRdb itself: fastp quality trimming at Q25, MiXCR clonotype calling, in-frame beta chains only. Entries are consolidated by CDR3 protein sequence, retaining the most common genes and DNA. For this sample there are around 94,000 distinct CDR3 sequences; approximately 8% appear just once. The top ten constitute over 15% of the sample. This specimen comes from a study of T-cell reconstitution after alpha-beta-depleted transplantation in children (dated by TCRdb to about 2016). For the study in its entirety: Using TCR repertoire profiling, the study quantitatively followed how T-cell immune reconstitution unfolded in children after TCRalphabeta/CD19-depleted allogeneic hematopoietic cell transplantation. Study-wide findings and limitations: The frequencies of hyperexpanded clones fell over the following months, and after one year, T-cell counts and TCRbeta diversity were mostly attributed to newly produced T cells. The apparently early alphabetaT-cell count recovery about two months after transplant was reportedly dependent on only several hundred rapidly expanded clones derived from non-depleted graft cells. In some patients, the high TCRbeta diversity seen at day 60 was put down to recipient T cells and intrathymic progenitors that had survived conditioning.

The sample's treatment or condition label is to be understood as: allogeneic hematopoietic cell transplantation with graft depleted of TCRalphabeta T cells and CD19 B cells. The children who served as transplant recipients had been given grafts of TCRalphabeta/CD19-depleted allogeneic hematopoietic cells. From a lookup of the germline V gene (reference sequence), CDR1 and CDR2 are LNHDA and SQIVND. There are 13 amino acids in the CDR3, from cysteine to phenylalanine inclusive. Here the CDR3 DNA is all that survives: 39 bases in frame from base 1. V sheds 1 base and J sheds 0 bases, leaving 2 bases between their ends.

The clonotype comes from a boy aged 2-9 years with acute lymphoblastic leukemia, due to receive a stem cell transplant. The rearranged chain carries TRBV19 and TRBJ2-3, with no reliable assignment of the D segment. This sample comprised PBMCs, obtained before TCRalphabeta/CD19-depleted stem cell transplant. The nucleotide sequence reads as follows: TGTGCCAGTAGTATAGGTAGCACAGATACGCAGTATTTT. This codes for CASSIGSTDTQYF.